The rows below give T cell receptor beta chains drawn from one sample of a study of blood T cells in healthy people across ages. TCRdb called the 5' RACE reads again in MiXCR, with one record for every CDR3 protein. The sample carries around 850,000 distinct CDR3 sequences, around 36% recorded once. Sample: blood. These receptor sequences come from a man aged 18 to 29 in good health. Each CDR3 is given with its conserved first and last residue. A D gene is named only where the DNA matches it firmly. Expanded clones get a size class; other rows say once, few or many, or leave the size out.

V gene	J gene	clone size	D gene	CDR3 protein	CDR3 DNA
TRBV30	TRBJ2-2	.	.	CAWTGETGELFF	TGTGCCTGGACAGGGGAGACCGGGGAGCTGTTTTTT
TRBV20-1	TRBJ2-1	many	TRBD2	CSARGASGASSYNEQFF	TGCAGTGCTAGAGGTGCTAGCGGGGCATCCTCCTACAATGAGCAGTTCTTC
TRBV4-3	TRBJ2-1	many	.	CASSQASGGSYNEQFF	TGCGCCAGCAGCCAAGCTTCTGGGGGCTCCTACAATGAGCAGTTCTTC
TRBV7-2	TRBJ1-6	.	.	CASSLAHNSPLHF	TGTGCCAGCAGCTTAGCGCATAATTCACCCCTCCACTTT
TRBV9	TRBJ2-4	many	.	CASSVGGRTAENIQYF	TGTGCCAGCAGCGTAGGGGGTAGAACTGCCGAAAACATTCAGTACTTC
TRBV2	TRBJ1-1	.	.	CASSALGPGVAEAFF	TGTGCCAGCAGCGCCTTGGGCCCTGGAGTCGCTGAAGCTTTCTTT
TRBV7-3	TRBJ2-3	.	.	CASSLTGIGQGYTDTQYF	TGTGCCAGCAGCTTAACCGGCATAGGGCAGGGATACACAGATACGCAGTATTTT
TRBV12-3/TRBV12-4	TRBJ1-2	few	.	CASSPGTYRGGYTF	TGTGCCAGCAGTCCCGGGACCTACCGGGGTGGCTACACCTTC
TRBV9	TRBJ2-3	few	TRBD2	CASSVTSGVLLTDTQYF	TGTGCCAGCAGCGTAACTAGCGGGGTTCTTCTCACAGATACGCAGTATTTT
TRBV12-3/TRBV12-4	TRBJ2-1	many	.	CASSSGVKQFF	TGTGCCAGCAGTTCAGGGGTAAAACAGTTCTTC
TRBV29-1	TRBJ1-2	few	TRBD1	CSVEMTGGDGYTF	TGCAGCGTTGAAATGACAGGGGGCGATGGCTACACCTTC
TRBV15	TRBJ2-4	.	.	CATSRATWGNKNIQYF	TGTGCCACCAGCAGAGCCACCTGGGGCAACAAAAACATTCAGTACTTC
TRBV7-2	TRBJ2-3	.	.	CASSSWGAPTDTQYF	TGTGCCAGCAGCTCCTGGGGGGCTCCGACAGATACGCAGTATTTT
TRBV6-2/TRBV6-3	TRBJ2-1	.	.	CASTPRGASSYNEQFF	TGTGCCAGCACCCCGAGAGGGGCAAGCTCCTACAATGAGCAGTTCTTC
TRBV13	TRBJ2-5	few	.	CASSLAGSSPETQYF	TGTGCCAGCAGCTTAGCTGGTTCGTCGCCCGAGACCCAGTACTTC
TRBV27	TRBJ2-6	few	.	CASSLILGGIGANVLTF	TGTGCCAGCAGTTTAATATTAGGGGGAATTGGGGCCAACGTCCTGACTTTC
TRBV12-3/TRBV12-4	TRBJ2-7	.	.	CASSIGVGAEQYF	TGTGCCAGCAGTATAGGAGTGGGGGCCGAGCAGTACTTC
TRBV10-3	TRBJ1-5	once	TRBD1	CAISSTGTEGGNQPQHF	TGTGCCATCAGTTCCACCGGGACAGAGGGTGGCAATCAGCCCCAGCATTTT
TRBV7-9	TRBJ2-7	few	.	CASSADVSYEQYF	TGTGCCAGCAGCGCGGACGTATCCTACGAGCAGTACTTC
TRBV30	TRBJ2-7	.	TRBD1	CAWGQGTYEQYF	TGTGCCTGGGGACAGGGAACCTACGAGCAGTACTTC
TRBV20-1	TRBJ2-3	.	TRBD2	CSAPFPSGVDTQYF	TGCAGTGCCCCCTTCCCCAGCGGGGTGGATACGCAGTATTTT
TRBV4-2	TRBJ2-3	.	TRBD2	CASSPGGGTGSTDTQYF	TGTGCCAGCAGCCCTGGCGGGGGGACCGGGAGCACAGATACGCAGTATTTT
TRBV20-1	TRBJ1-1	.	.	CSAGQGTEAFF	TGCAGTGCTGGCCAGGGGACTGAAGCTTTCTTT
TRBV29-1	TRBJ2-7	.	.	CSVEGDTIPHEQYF	TGCAGCGTTGAGGGGGACACCATTCCCCACGAGCAGTACTTC
TRBV6-2/TRBV6-3	TRBJ2-5	.	.	CAAGVRETQYF	TGTGCGGCGGGTGTCCGGGAGACCCAGTACTTC
TRBV4-3	TRBJ2-3	few	.	CASSQDFRETEKDTQYF	TGCGCCAGCAGCCAAGACTTCCGGGAAACAGAAAAAGATACGCAGTATTTT
TRBV28	TRBJ2-3	.	.	CACRKSPDTQYF	TGTGCCTGCCGGAAGAGCCCAGATACGCAGTATTTT
TRBV20-1	TRBJ1-5	.	.	CSASVTSAGDQPQHF	TGCAGTGCTAGCGTAACGTCCGCGGGGGATCAGCCCCAGCATTTT
TRBV10-3	TRBJ2-3	many	.	CATRVGTSTDTQYF	TGTGCCACACGAGTTGGGACTAGCACAGATACGCAGTATTTT
TRBV5-4	TRBJ2-4	once	TRBD1	CASSFIQGAIKNIQYF	TGTGCCAGCAGCTTTATACAGGGGGCTATCAAAAACATTCAGTACTTC
TRBV4-1	TRBJ1-1	.	TRBD1	CASSSGQGGVNTEAFF	TGCGCCAGCAGCTCCGGACAGGGAGGCGTGAACACTGAAGCTTTCTTT
TRBV4-2	TRBJ1-1	few	.	CASSQEPTSEAFF	TGTGCCAGCAGCCAAGAGCCCACCTCTGAAGCTTTCTTT
TRBV27	TRBJ2-3	.	.	CASSWVGRVYADTQYF	TGTGCCAGCAGTTGGGTTGGCAGGGTGTATGCAGATACGCAGTATTTT
TRBV20-1	TRBJ1-1	few	.	CSAGRGSGNTEAFF	TGCAGTGCGGGCAGGGGATCGGGGAACACTGAAGCTTTCTTT
TRBV6-2/TRBV6-3	TRBJ2-1	few	.	CASSIPDSRRDEQFF	TGTGCCAGCAGTATTCCGGACAGTAGGCGCGATGAGCAGTTCTTC
TRBV6-2/TRBV6-3	TRBJ1-1	.	TRBD1	CASSFGTGNTEAFF	TGTGCCAGCAGTTTTGGGACAGGGAACACTGAAGCTTTCTTT
TRBV7-9	TRBJ1-4	.	.	CASSADIQEKLFF	TGTGCCAGCAGCGCGGACATCCAGGAAAAACTGTTTTTT
TRBV6-2/TRBV6-3	TRBJ2-3	once	.	CTSLAPASTDTQYF	TGTACCAGCCTGGCCCCGGCCAGCACAGATACGCAGTATTTT
TRBV7-3	TRBJ1-2	few	.	CASSAQTTAPYGYTF	TGTGCCAGCAGCGCCCAGACGACAGCTCCCTATGGCTACACCTTC
TRBV7-8	TRBJ1-5	few	.	CASSQGRVGGNQPQHF	TGTGCCAGCAGTCAAGGACGGGTCGGGGGCAATCAGCCCCAGCATTTT
TRBV7-9	TRBJ1-2	few	TRBD1	CASSLPWDRAIDGYTF	TGTGCCAGCAGCCTCCCCTGGGACAGGGCTATCGATGGCTACACCTTC
TRBV29-1	TRBJ2-1	.	TRBD1	CSVEGGDRNYNEQFF	TGCAGCGTTGAAGGTGGGGACAGAAACTACAATGAGCAGTTCTTC
TRBV10-3	TRBJ2-1	.	.	CAISEEGDSYNEQFF	TGTGCCATCAGTGAGGAGGGGGACTCCTACAATGAGCAGTTCTTC
TRBV5-1	TRBJ2-7	few	.	CASSSDRLTYEQYF	TGCGCCAGCAGCTCTGACAGGTTAACCTACGAGCAGTACTTC
TRBV27	TRBJ2-3	.	.	CASSFREWDTQYF	TGTGCCAGCAGTTTCCGCGAGTGGGATACGCAGTATTTT